The 28 T cell receptor beta chains below come from one sample, sequenced in a study of blood T cell repertoires in COVID-19. Data came from immunoSEQ multiplex PCR; TCRdb stores just in-frame clones and leaves some out. The sample contains about 120,000 clones, about 86% of which appear only once. The source material was peripheral blood. All receptors derive from a woman aged 45-59 years with active or convalescent COVID-19.

This chain uses TRBV9 with TRBJ2-1; 10 positions match TRBD2. After removal of 0 bases from V and 14 bases from J, the junction contained 14 bases not matched to a gene. The CDR3 sequence is 16 residues long. Germline-derived CDR1 and CDR2 are SGDLS and YYNGEE. CDR3 sequence: CASSVGQAGGPGAEFF. The CDR3 nucleotides read TGTGCCAGCAGCGTAGGTCAAGCGGGAGGGCCTGGGGCAGAGTTCTTC.

The chain employs TRBV29-1 and TRBJ2-1; TRBD2 is a possible D gene (5 bases). From germline, CDR1 is SQVTM and CDR2 ANQGSEA. Trimming shortened V by 6 bases and J by 7 bases, and 13 bases separated the two germline ends. There are 12 residues in the CDR3. CDR3 region: CSVEDLSNEQFF. The CDR3 coding sequence is TGCAGCGTGGAGGACCTCTCTAATGAGCAGTTCTTC.

This clone was detected once. The chain combines TRBV7-2 with TRBJ2-7, with TRBD2 matching 8 bases. CDR1 and CDR2 (germline): SGHTA, FQGNSA. This CDR3 contains 15 residues. Trimming at V came to 1 base and at J to 0 bases, leaving 2 bases not matched to a gene. The CDR3 sequence: CASSLGLAFSYEQYF. DNA of the CDR3: TGTGCCAGCAGCTTAGGACTAGCGTTCTCCTACGAGCAGTACTTC.

Here the CDR3 DNA reads TGTGCCAGCACCCAACTAGCGGGAGGGTCAGATACGCAGTATTTT. Residues: CASTQLAGGSDTQYF. V is TRBV2 and J is TRBJ2-3; 13 bases align to TRBD2. The CDR3 is made up of 15 amino acids. The trim removed 7 bases at V and 4 bases at J, leaving 5 bases unmatched. Germline V gene lookup returns CDR1 SNHLY and CDR2 FYNNEI.

This chain links TRBV29-1 with TRBJ2-3, with 9 positions matching TRBD2. Trimming took 7 bases from V and 5 from J; bases not matched to a gene: 13. The CDR3 has 15 amino acids. Germline values: CDR1 SQVTM, CDR2 ANQGSEA. CDR3 region: CSADPGLARGDTQYF. The DNA for the CDR3 is TGCAGCGCTGACCCGGGACTAGCTCGGGGAGATACGCAGTATTTT.

The CDR3 reads CASSRGHYSQPQHF. In nucleotides, the CDR3 is TGTGCCAGCTCAAGGGGGCACTATTCTCAGCCCCAGCATTTT. This rearrangement joins TRBV6-5 to TRBJ1-5, with 7 bases matching TRBD1. This CDR3 region has 14 residues. The germline V gene encodes CDR1 MNHEY and CDR2 SVGAGI. V lost 8 bases to trimming and J lost 6 bases; unmatched junction nucleotides: 10.

The sample holds one count of this clone. This sequence joins TRBV11-3 and TRBJ2-1, with a tentative D call TRBD2 (6 bases). Per germline, CDR1 SGHNT and CDR2 YENEEA. The V gene lost 5 bases and the J gene lost 8 bases, with 10 bases spanning the gap. This CDR3 contains 12 residues. Written as DNA, the CDR3 is TGTGCCAGCAGCCCGGGAGAGGATGAGCAGTTCTTC. It is translated as CASSPGEDEQFF.

V usage is TRBV2 and J usage is TRBJ1-4, with D perhaps TRBD1 (6 bases). Germline V gene data show CDR1 as SNHLY and CDR2 as FYNNEI. The V end was cut by 2 bases, the J end by 8 bases, with 15 bases between. The CDR3 totals 15 residues. CDR3 loop: CASSERGSVEEKLFF. CDR3 bases: TGTGCCAGCAGTGAAAGGGGGAGTGTGGAGGAAAAACTGTTTTTT.

V gene TRBV19 combines with J gene TRBJ2-7; TRBD1 matches at 8 bases. There are 13 residues in the CDR3. Trimming took 6 bases from V and 3 from J; bases not matched to a gene: 4. CDR1 is LNHDA, CDR2 SQIVND, per germline (reference sequence). CDR3 protein: CASSRQGRYEQYF. The DNA of the CDR3 is TGTGCCAGTAGCAGACAGGGGCGCTACGAGCAGTACTTC. The variable domain in full, with the rest retrieved from reference TRBV19 and TRBJ2-7, is DGGITQSPKYLFRKEGQNVTLSCEQNLNHDAMYWYRQDPGQGLRLIYYSQIVNDFQKGDIAEGYSVSREKKESFPLTVTSAQKNPTAFYLCASSRQGRYEQYFGPGTRLTVT.

This rearrangement joins TRBV19 to TRBJ1-2, with D possibly being TRBD1 (5 bases). The CDR3 is made up of 15 amino acids. Trimming cost V 3 bases and J 3 bases, with 14 bases left between them. Germline V lookup: CDR1 LNHDA, CDR2 SQIVND (reference sequence). DNA for the CDR3: TGTGCCAGTAGTATCCAGGGAGGCGAAGACTATGGCTACACCTTC. As protein: CASSIQGGEDYGYTF.

The J gene is TRBJ2-1, the V gene TRBV11-3; 7 bases are shared with TRBD2. Germline V lookup: CDR1 SGHNT, CDR2 YENEEA. Losses at the gene ends were 5 bases for V and 4 bases for J; bases not matched to a gene: 17. This CDR3 has 18 amino acids. Here the CDR3 reads CASSQRFYGASGYNEQFF. CDR3 bases: TGTGCCAGCAGCCAGCGGTTTTATGGTGCTAGCGGTTACAATGAGCAGTTCTTC.

The chain recombines TRBV24-1 with TRBJ2-1; 9 nucleotides align to TRBD2. There are 16 residues in the CDR3. V dropped 6 bases and J dropped 8; count of bases not matched to a gene: 13. Germline-derived CDR1 and CDR2 are KGHDR and SFDVKD. The CDR3 region is CATSPIPSGKGDEQFF. The CDR3 coding sequence is TGTGCCACCAGTCCCATACCTAGCGGGAAGGGGGATGAGCAGTTCTTC.

CDR3 residues: CASSKTRTSGIYEQYF. CDR3 nucleotides: TGCGCCAGCAGCAAGACCAGGACTAGCGGGATTTACGAGCAGTACTTC. The chain couples TRBV5-1 to TRBJ2-7; 12 bases line up with TRBD2. Germline lookup yields CDR1 SGHRS and CDR2 YFSETQ. Germline trimming cut 4 bases from V and 4 bases from J; bases unmatched to any gene: 9. CDR3 length: 16 residues. Supplemented by reference TRBV5-1 and TRBJ2-7, the full variable domain reads KAGVTQTPRYLIKTRGQQVTLSCSPISGHRSVSWYQQTPGQGLQFLFEYFSETQRNKGNFPGRFSGRQFSNSRSEMNVSTLELGDSALYLCASSKTRTSGIYEQYFGPGTRLTVT.

This rearrangement joins TRBV7-3 to TRBJ2-6; D ambiguous. Trimming shortened V by 5 bases and J by 0 bases, and 5 bases separated the two germline ends. CDR3 size: 14 residues. Germline assignment: CDR1 SGHTA and CDR2 FQGTGA. CDR3 in DNA: TGTGCCAGCAGCCCGAGCTCTGGGGCCAACGTCCTGACTTTC. Encoded protein: CASSPSSGANVLTF.

This clone came up a few times. The rearrangement joins TRBV27 to TRBJ1-5; 8 bases are shared with TRBD1. The germline V gene encodes CDR1 MNHEY and CDR2 SMNVEV (reference sequence). Trimming took 6 bases from V and 0 from J; bases not matched to a gene: 4. The CDR3 length is 15 residues. The CDR3 bases are TGTGCCAGCAGACTGGACAGGGCTAGCAATCAGCCCCAGCATTTT. It is translated as CASRLDRASNQPQHF.

This clone showed up just a few times. The CDR3 reads CASSPQTGNTEAFF. The CDR3 coding sequence is TGTGCCAGCAGTCCCCAAACAGGGAACACTGAAGCTTTCTTT. The chain links TRBV6-5 to TRBJ1-1, with D possibly matching TRBD1 (5 bases). Germline V lookup: CDR1 MNHEY, CDR2 SVGAGI. The V gene lost 5 bases and the J gene lost 1 base, with 11 bases spanning the gap. The CDR3 spans 14 residues.

The rearrangement links TRBV18 to TRBJ1-6; 9 bases match TRBD1. Germline V lookup: CDR1 KGHSH, CDR2 LQKENI. This CDR3 comprises 16 residues. Unmatched junction bases numbered 9, after V lost 2 bases and J lost 10 bases. The CDR3, as DNA: TGTGCCAGCTCACCAAGCCCGGGACAGGGAGAGTCACCCCTCCACTTT. Its translation: CASSPSPGQGESPLHF.

The chain carries TRBV29-1 and TRBJ2-2, with 8 positions matching TRBD1. The trim removed 6 bases at V and 1 base at J, leaving 7 bases unmatched. This CDR3 region has 15 residues. Per germline, CDR1 SQVTM and CDR2 ANQGSEA. CDR3 in DNA: TGCAGCGTGCGGACCGGGACAGGGAACACCGGGGAGCTGTTTTTT. Its translation is CSVRTGTGNTGELFF.

The chain joins TRBV4-1 to TRBJ1-2; 8 bases are shared with TRBD1. The J segment lost 1 base and the V segment lost 1 base, leaving 5 bases of the junction unmatched. Germline CDR1 reads MGHRA; CDR2 reads YSYEKL. The CDR3 covers 16 residues. Here the CDR3 DNA reads TGCGCCAGCAGCCAAGCAGGACAGGGTCTTAACTATGGCTACACCTTC. As protein: CASSQAGQGLNYGYTF.

This clone has just a few counts. The chain joins TRBV7-9 to TRBJ2-7; TRBD1 agrees at 9 bases. The CDR3 length is 14 residues. J lost 4 bases, V lost 6 bases, and 7 bases had no gene match. In germline, CDR1 is SEHNR, CDR2 FQNEAQ (reference sequence). CDR3 coding DNA: TGTGCCAGCAGTCGACAGGGGGATCTTTACGAGCAGTACTTC. Its translation is CASSRQGDLYEQYF.

This chain links TRBV2 with TRBJ1-5, with 7 bases matching TRBD1. J gave up 7 bases and V 11 bases, and 14 bases lay outside the gene matches. Germline CDR1 and CDR2: SNHLY and FYNNEI. This CDR3 is 14 amino acids long. The DNA for the CDR3 is TGTGCCCTCAAAGAGAGAGGGGGCGAGCAGCCCCAGCATTTT. Its translation: CALKERGGEQPQHF.

This sequence joins TRBV15 and TRBJ2-7, with TRBD1 identical over 8 bases. The germline V gene encodes CDR1 LNHNV and CDR2 YYDKDF (reference sequence). The CDR3 is 14 amino acids. Losses at the gene ends were 1 base for V and 3 bases for J; bases not matched to a gene: 2. The CDR3 DNA follows: TGTGCCACCAGCAGAGCTGGACAGGGCTACGAGCAGTACTTC. This codes for CATSRAGQGYEQYF.

The chain couples TRBV18 to TRBJ2-7, with D perhaps matching TRBD1 (6 bases). V was trimmed by 3 bases and J by 0 bases, leaving 15 bases between them. From germline, CDR1 is KGHSH and CDR2 LQKENI. This CDR3 contains 16 residues. The CDR3 DNA follows: TGTGCCAGCTCACCCCAACAGGGACCGAGCTCCTACGAGCAGTACTTC. Translated: CASSPQQGPSSYEQYF.

This clone was observed once. The gene calls are TRBV7-2 and TRBJ2-2, with 7 bases that match TRBD2. From germline, CDR1 is SGHTA and CDR2 FQGNSA. Unmatched junction bases numbered 8, after V lost 1 base and J lost 6 bases. The CDR3 spans 16 residues. CDR3 DNA: TGTGCCAGCAGCTTAGAGACGGGAGGAGGGGCCGGGGAGCTGTTTTTT. This gives the protein CASSLETGGGAGELFF.

The chain recombines TRBV19 with TRBJ2-7, with 9 positions matching TRBD2. V dropped 3 bases and J dropped 3; count of bases not matched to a gene: 6. Germline V lookup: CDR1 LNHDA, CDR2 SQIVND (reference sequence). The CDR3 has 15 residues. CDR3 coding DNA: TGTGCCAGTAGTATCAGAGGTAGCGGGAGCTACGAGCAGTACTTC. Protein product: CASSIRGSGSYEQYF.

The CDR3 DNA reads TGTGCCAGCAGCACACGAGGAGTGAGGACTAGCGGGAGTTCCGGGGAGCTGTTTTTT. Translation: CASSTRGVRTSGSSGELFF. The chain couples TRBV27 to TRBJ2-2, with 13 bases identical to TRBD2. The CDR3 is 19 amino acids. Germline-derived CDR1 and CDR2 are MNHEY and SMNVEV (reference sequence). The V and J ends lost 6 bases and 6 bases, in that order; junction bases with no gene match: 16.

There are a few counts of this clone. This sequence joins TRBV7-9 and TRBJ2-1; 12 bases agree with TRBD2. Germline assignment: CDR1 SEHNR and CDR2 FQNEAQ (reference sequence). The CDR3 length is 13 residues. The junction had 5 bases not matched to a gene; V was cut back by 8 bases and J by 9 bases. CDR3 region: CASASGRAIEQFF. The CDR3 DNA follows: TGTGCCAGCGCTAGCGGGAGGGCTATTGAGCAGTTCTTC. Full variable domain (missing parts from reference TRBV7-9 and TRBJ2-1): DTGVSQNPRHKITKRGQNVTFRCDPISEHNRLYWYRQTLGQGPEFLTYFQNEAQLEKSRLLSDRFSAERPKGSFSTLEIQRTEQGDSAMYLCASASGRAIEQFFGPGTRLTVL.

The V call is TRBV27, the J call TRBJ1-3; 8 positions agree with TRBD1. CDR1 and CDR2 from the germline V gene are MNHEY and SMNVEV (reference sequence). The CDR3 sequence is 14 residues long. After removal of 5 bases from V and 3 bases from J, the junction contained 3 bases not matched to a gene. As DNA, the CDR3 is TGTGCCAGCAGTCCGACAGGGGTTGGAAACACCATATATTTT. Amino acid sequence: CASSPTGVGNTIYF.